What follows is one T cell receptor (beta chain) and its context. The CDR3 sequence is 16 residues long. Germline V gives CDR1 MNHEY, CDR2 SMNVEV (reference sequence). Trimming pared 0 bases from V and 0 bases from J, leaving 9 bases between. In the original processing: Nucleated cell number was recorded as an estimate derived from reference gene primer amplification. TCRdb's table, derived via immunoSEQ multiplex PCR, lists solely in-frame clones and lacks some. That table furnishes V, J and clone size, whereas the DNA furnished D and trimming. The sample has 100,000 or so clones, around 90% seen once. This record comes from a study of blood T cell repertoires in COVID-19.

This chain uses TRBV27 with TRBJ1-5, with D perhaps matching TRBD1 (6 bases). The sample was peripheral blood. The sequence was collected from a man in his 70s with acute or convalescent COVID-19. The DNA of the CDR3 is TGTGCCAGCAGTTTATCCCCAGGGGCTAGCAATCAGCCCCAGCATTTT. Amino acids: CASSLSPGASNQPQHF.